This T cell receptor beta chain emerged from a study of response to subunit inactivated influenza vaccine. Whole-study results and caveats: Authors suggested few new T cells are recruited by each seasonal influenza vaccination.

TCRdb recomputed calls from the RT-PCR reads with MiXCR, one row per CDR3 protein. This table has some 520,000 distinct CDR3 sequences, about 17% appearing once. The CDR3 sequence is 15 residues long. From germline, CDR1 is MNHEY and CDR2 SVGEGT. V was clipped by 5 bases and J by 7 bases; unmatched bases: 7. As for this clonotype: Its antigen is still unknown.

This clonotype was obtained from a man aged 45 to 70 who received an inactivated influenza vaccine. This specimen consisted of CD4+ T cells sorted from PBMCs, obtained roughly 24 months after vaccination. The chain carries TRBV6-2 or TRBV6-3 and TRBJ2-1; 11 nucleotides line up with TRBD1. The CDR3 DNA reads TGTGCCAGCAGTGGCGGACAGGGGGCTTGGAATGAGCAGTTCTTC. It codes for CASSGGQGAWNEQFF.